This T cell receptor beta chain was sequenced in a study of shared clonotypes between healthy human individuals (dated by TCRdb to 2020 to 2021). For context, the study as a whole: The cohort comprised a couple of women and a few men aged 18 to 49 years. For each donor, CD4 naive and CD4 memory were each run on three plates, CD8 naive on two plates, and CD8 memory on one plate. Blood TCR repertoires of roughly five healthy adults were deeply sequenced to estimate repertoire size and the extent of clonotype sharing between individuals. To increase sequencing depth and limit assay-specific biases, TCR repertoire library preparation and sequencing were carried out by different laboratories using diverse techniques. Per donor, leukapheresis produced somewhere between about 0.85 and 9.5 billion PBMCs.

For the CD8 naive samples, CD45RO-negative cells were positively selected for CCR7, yielding a CD45RA+CCR7+ population from which TemRA cells were excluded. The donors were healthy, HIV-negative adults with no recently reported acute infections or vaccinations. Only Caucasian adults living in Nashville, Tennessee, USA were represented among the donors. After blood collection by leukapheresis, PBMCs were isolated using Ficoll-Histopaque density gradient centrifugation and then cryopreserved in the vapor phase of liquid nitrogen. Analytical flow cytometry was used to check the purity and quantity of each magnetically sorted T cell population. Genomic DNA was isolated from every sorted fraction and measured by UV absorbance on a Nanodrop 2000c. V is shortened by 7 bases, J by 0 bases, and the region joining them spans 12 bases. The CDR3 spans 14 residues, from the cysteine through the phenylalanine. Only CDR3 DNA is held: 42 bases, read in frame from base 1. The germline V gene yields MDHEN for CDR1 and SYDVKM for CDR2.

On this clone itself: This clone's antigen is unknown. Base qualities are missing; no much larger clone stands one base away.

The full study reports these points: When a handful of donors were compared, the shared fraction of clonotypes was about 5.2% for naive CD4, around 3.6% for naive CD8, 2% to 2.5% for memory CD4, and around 0.4% for memory CD8. Sampling was restricted to blood, and TCR repertoires in tissues likely differ from the TCR repertoires found in blood. Compared with non-shared clonotypes, clonotypes shared by all four sorted-subset donors had higher generation probabilities. Incomplete sequencing was indicated by rarefaction of sorted-subset datasets, despite the large sequencing depth. Pairwise subsampling indicated that sequencing depth was expected to affect the degree of clonotype sharing among donors. The small number of donors limited the genetic and exposure-history diversity represented. Larger estimated clonotype richness was generally found for naive subsets than for memory subsets.

Using the deep immunoSEQ assay, multiplex PCR amplified TCR CDR3 regions from genomic DNA. Genomic DNA extracted from each cell subset was distributed evenly over all wells of several immunoSEQ 96-well plates, and each plate served as one replicate. For sorted subsets, 150 to 200 ng genomic DNA, equal to 30,000 or so T cell genomes, was loaded into each replicate PCR. Purified libraries were measured with a Qubit 3.0 fluorometer, size-checked on a Bioanalyzer 2100, and measured again with the KAPA Library Quantification kit. Every immunoSEQ 96-well plate was sequenced on a separate single-read 150-cycle Illumina NextSeq 550 flow cell. On the authors' methods: Because only junctional sequences without quality scores were contained in the immunoSEQ output, filtering matching that applied to full-length reads could not be performed. Sequences were annotated with PyIR, a Python wrapper for IgBLAST v1.9, using IMGT germline references to assign V/J genes and CDR3. Reads were removed for weak V/J assignments (E-value above 1e-6), missing CDR3, stop codons, out-of-frame junctions, or ambiguous translated residues. V3J clonotypes were defined by identical inferred V gene, J gene, and CDR3 amino acid sequence. To compute the percentage overlap between repertoires, the number of shared unique clonotypes was divided by the size of the smaller repertoire. Three approaches were used to assess repertoire richness: RTK rarefaction, the Chao1 estimator, and Recon v2.1 estimates of unobserved clonotypes. Generation probabilities were computed with OLGA for all TCRbeta clonotypes obtained by the gDNA method from several donors. TCRdb stores this immuneACCESS table with in-frame sequences only. Part of the clones is absent; in the studies checked, under half of the shortfall reflects unresolved V genes, and no reason is known for the rest. The V and J calls and clone size are taken from that table; D and trimming were inferred from the DNA. Here the sample has hundreds of thousands of clones; roughly 96% occur a single time. In total, the top ten clones hold about 0.12% of the sample.

This clonotype was obtained from a woman aged 25 to 39 in good health. This sequence uses TRBV28 and TRBJ1-1, and the D gene may be TRBD1, 6 bases matching. Sample: naive CD8+ T cells sorted from blood. Taken with the paper, the label for cell subset or site translates to: CD45RA+CCR7+. The sequenced DNA: TGTGCCAGCACCTTGACAGGTATGAACACTGAAGCTTTCTTT. This encodes CASTLTGMNTEAFF.